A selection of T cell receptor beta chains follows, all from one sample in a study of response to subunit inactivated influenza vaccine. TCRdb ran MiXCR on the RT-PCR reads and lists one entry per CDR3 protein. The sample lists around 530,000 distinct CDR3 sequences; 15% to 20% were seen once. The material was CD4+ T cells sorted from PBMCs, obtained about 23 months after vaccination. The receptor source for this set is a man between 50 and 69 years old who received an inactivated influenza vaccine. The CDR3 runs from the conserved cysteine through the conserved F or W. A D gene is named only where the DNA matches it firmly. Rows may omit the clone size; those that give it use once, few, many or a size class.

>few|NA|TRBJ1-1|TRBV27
CASSLGASTNEAFF
TGTGCCAGCAGTTTAGGTGCCAGCACGAATGAAGCTTTCTTT
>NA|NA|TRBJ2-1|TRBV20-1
CSARDVLVEGYNEQFF
TGCAGTGCTAGAGATGTGTTAGTAGAGGGGTACAATGAGCAGTTCTTC
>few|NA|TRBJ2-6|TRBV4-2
CASSQVGTGANVLTF
TGTGCCAGCAGCCAAGTCGGAACTGGGGCCAACGTCCTGACTTTC
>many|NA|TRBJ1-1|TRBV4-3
CASSQEGRGEAFF
TGCGCCAGCAGCCAAGAGGGCAGGGGAGAAGCTTTCTTT
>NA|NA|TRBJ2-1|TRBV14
CASSPWVNREQFF
TGTGCCAGCAGCCCCTGGGTCAACCGTGAGCAGTTCTTC
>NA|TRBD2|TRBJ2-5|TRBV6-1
CASRPPGLAYQETQYF
TGTGCCAGCAGGCCTCCGGGACTAGCGTACCAAGAGACCCAGTACTTC
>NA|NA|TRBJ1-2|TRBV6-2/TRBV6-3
CASRLLGASLYGYTF
TGTGCCAGCAGACTACTAGGAGCCTCTCTCTATGGCTACACCTTC
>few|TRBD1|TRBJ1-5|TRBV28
CATRGYRGRNQPQHF
TGTGCCACCCGAGGCTACAGGGGAAGAAATCAGCCCCAGCATTTT
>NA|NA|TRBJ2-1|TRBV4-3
CASSQVGWYEQFF
TGCGCCAGCAGCCAAGTTGGGTGGTATGAGCAGTTCTTC
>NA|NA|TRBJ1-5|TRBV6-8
CASSRGDGSNQPQHF
TGTGCCAGCAGTAGGGGGGACGGTAGCAATCAGCCCCAGCATTTT
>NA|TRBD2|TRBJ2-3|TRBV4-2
CASSHGSGRLGTDTQYF
TGTGCCAGCAGCCATGGTAGCGGGAGATTAGGAACAGATACGCAGTATTTT
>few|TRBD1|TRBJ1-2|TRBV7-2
CASSQFGQGGYTF
TGTGCCAGCAGCCAATTCGGACAGGGTGGCTACACCTTC
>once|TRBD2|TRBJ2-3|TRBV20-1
CSAAPYSGRGTDTQYF
TGCAGTGCCGCTCCATATAGCGGGAGGGGTACAGATACGCAGTATTTT
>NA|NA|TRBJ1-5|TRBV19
CASRWLAGDNQPQHF
TGTGCCAGTAGATGGTTGGCAGGAGACAATCAGCCCCAGCATTTT
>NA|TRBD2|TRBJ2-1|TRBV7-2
CASSSKRGGGGEQFF
TGTGCCAGCAGCTCCAAGCGGGGGGGCGGTGGTGAGCAGTTCTTC
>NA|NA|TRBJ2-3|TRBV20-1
CSARASETSTDTQYF
TGCAGTGCTAGAGCTAGCGAGACTAGCACAGATACGCAGTATTTT
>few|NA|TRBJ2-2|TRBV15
CATSRSQDTGELFF
TGTGCCACCAGCAGATCTCAAGACACCGGGGAGCTGTTTTTT
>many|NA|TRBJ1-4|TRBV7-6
CASSLDRVNEKLFF
TGTGCCAGCAGCTTAGACAGGGTTAATGAAAAACTGTTTTTT
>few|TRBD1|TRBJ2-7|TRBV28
CASSSRQGTYEQYF
TGTGCCAGCAGTAGCCGACAGGGAACCTACGAGCAGTACTTC
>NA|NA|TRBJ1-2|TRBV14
CASSRFGGRGYGYTF
TGTGCCAGCAGCCGCTTTGGGGGCAGGGGCTATGGCTACACCTTC
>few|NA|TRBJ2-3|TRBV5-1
CASSLGSGTDTQYF
TGCGCCAGCAGCTTGGGGTCAGGGACAGATACGCAGTATTTT
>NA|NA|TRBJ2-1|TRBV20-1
CSARPVGRHNEQFF
TGCAGTGCTCGACCGGTAGGACGCCACAATGAGCAGTTCTTC
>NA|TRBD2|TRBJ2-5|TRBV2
CASGLAGAVETQYF
TGTGCCAGCGGCCTAGCGGGAGCAGTGGAGACCCAGTACTTC
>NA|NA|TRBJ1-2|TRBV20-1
CSARVPGVTYGYTF
TGCAGTGCTAGAGTCCCAGGAGTTACCTATGGCTACACCTTC
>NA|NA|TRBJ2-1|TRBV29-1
CSVGRGFTSSYNEQFF
TGCAGCGTTGGTCGTGGGTTCACCAGCTCCTACAATGAGCAGTTCTTC
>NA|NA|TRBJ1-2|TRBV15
CATSRDPSRYLNYGYTF
TGTGCCACCAGCAGAGATCCTTCAAGATACCTAAACTATGGCTACACCTTC
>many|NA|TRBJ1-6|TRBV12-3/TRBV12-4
CASSLFWGDSPLHF
TGTGCCAGCAGTTTATTTTGGGGGGATTCACCCCTCCACTTT
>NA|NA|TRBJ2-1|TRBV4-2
CASSQDLGVSSYNEQFF
TGTGCCAGCAGCCAAGATCTCGGAGTCAGCTCCTACAATGAGCAGTTCTTC
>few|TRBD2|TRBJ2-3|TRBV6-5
CASSSGLAAQGEPVDTQYF
TGTGCCAGCAGTTCGGGGCTAGCGGCCCAAGGGGAGCCAGTAGATACGCAGTATTTT
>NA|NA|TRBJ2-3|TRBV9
CASSVVLNTDTQYF
TGTGCCAGCAGCGTAGTACTAAACACAGATACGCAGTATTTT
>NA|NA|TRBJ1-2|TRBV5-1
CASSLEAEGYGYTF
TGCGCCAGCAGCTTGGAGGCCGAGGGCTATGGCTACACCTTC
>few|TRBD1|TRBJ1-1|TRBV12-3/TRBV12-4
CASSSTAGQGHAEAFF
TGTGCCAGCAGTTCCACCGCAGGACAGGGTCACGCTGAAGCTTTCTTT
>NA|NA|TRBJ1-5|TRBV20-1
CSAIISRRYSNQPQHF
TGCAGTGCCATTATCTCTCGACGGTATAGCAATCAGCCCCAGCATTTT
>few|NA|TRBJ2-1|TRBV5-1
CASSQPVSHEINNEQFF
TGCGCCAGCAGCCAGCCGGTTAGTCACGAGATTAACAATGAGCAGTTCTTC
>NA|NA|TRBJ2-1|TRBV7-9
CASSPPRNSSSYNEQFF
TGTGCCAGCAGCCCCCCCCGGAACAGTTCTTCCTACAATGAGCAGTTCTTC
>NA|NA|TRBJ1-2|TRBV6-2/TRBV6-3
CASSYAGPYGYTF
TGTGCCAGCAGTTACGCAGGGCCCTATGGCTACACCTTC
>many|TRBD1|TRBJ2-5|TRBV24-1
CATSEGTAQETQYF
TGTGCCACCAGTGAAGGGACAGCACAAGAGACCCAGTACTTC
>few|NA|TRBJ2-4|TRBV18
CASSPAFTGSIQYF
TGTGCCAGCTCACCAGCCTTTACCGGGAGCATTCAGTACTTC
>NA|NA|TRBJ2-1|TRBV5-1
CASSLAGSGGIYNEQFF
TGCGCCAGCAGCTTGGCCGGCTCCGGGGGTATCTACAATGAGCAGTTCTTC
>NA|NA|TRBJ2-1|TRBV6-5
CASSNRRGVQLLEQFF
TGTGCCAGCAGTAACCGTAGGGGAGTACAATTATTGGAGCAGTTCTTC
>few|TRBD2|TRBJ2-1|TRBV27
CASRRHSGGDNEQFF
TGTGCCAGCAGGCGCCATAGCGGGGGGGACAATGAGCAGTTCTTC
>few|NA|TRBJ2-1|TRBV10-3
CAISDNVRRPSYNEQFF
TGTGCCATCAGTGACAACGTTCGGCGCCCGTCCTACAATGAGCAGTTCTTC
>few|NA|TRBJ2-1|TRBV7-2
CASSTPTGPSYNEQFF
TGTGCCAGCAGCACCCCGACAGGTCCATCCTACAATGAGCAGTTCTTC
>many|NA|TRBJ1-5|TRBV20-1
CSAKGHSNQPQHF
TGCAGTGCTAAGGGGCATAGCAATCAGCCCCAGCATTTT
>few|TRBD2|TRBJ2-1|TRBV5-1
CASSFKAGERTYNEQFF
TGCGCCAGCAGCTTTAAAGCGGGAGAGCGAACCTACAATGAGCAGTTCTTC
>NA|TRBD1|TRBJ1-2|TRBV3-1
CASSQPTGNYGYTF
TGTGCCAGCAGCCAACCGACAGGGAACTATGGCTACACCTTC